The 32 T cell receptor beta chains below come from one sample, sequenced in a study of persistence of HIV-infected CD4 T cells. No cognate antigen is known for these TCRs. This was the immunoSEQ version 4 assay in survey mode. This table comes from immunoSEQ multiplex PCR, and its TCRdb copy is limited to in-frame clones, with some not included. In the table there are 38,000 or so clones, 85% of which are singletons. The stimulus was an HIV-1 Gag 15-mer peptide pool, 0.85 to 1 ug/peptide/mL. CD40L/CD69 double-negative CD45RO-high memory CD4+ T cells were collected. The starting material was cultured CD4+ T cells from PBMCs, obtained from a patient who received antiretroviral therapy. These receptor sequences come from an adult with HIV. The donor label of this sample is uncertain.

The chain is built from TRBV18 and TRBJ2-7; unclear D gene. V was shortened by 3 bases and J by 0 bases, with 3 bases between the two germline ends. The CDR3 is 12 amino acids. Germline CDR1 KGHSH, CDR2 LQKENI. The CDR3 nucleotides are TGTGCCAGCTCACCTAGCTCCTACGAGCAGTACTTC. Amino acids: CASSPSSYEQYF.

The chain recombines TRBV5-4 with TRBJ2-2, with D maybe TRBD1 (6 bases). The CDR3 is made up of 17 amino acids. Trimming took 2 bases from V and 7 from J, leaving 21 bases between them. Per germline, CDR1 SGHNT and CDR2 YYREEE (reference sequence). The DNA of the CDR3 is TGTGCCAGCAGCTTCCCGGGCTACAGGGCGGGTGGCGGGGAGCTGTTTTTT. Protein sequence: CASSFPGYRAGGGELFF.

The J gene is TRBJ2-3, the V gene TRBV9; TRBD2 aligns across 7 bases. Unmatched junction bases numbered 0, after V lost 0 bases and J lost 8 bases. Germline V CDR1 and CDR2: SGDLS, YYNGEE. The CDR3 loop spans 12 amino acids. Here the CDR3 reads CASSVGEGTQYF. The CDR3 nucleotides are TGTGCCAGCAGCGTAGGGGAGGGTACGCAGTATTTT.

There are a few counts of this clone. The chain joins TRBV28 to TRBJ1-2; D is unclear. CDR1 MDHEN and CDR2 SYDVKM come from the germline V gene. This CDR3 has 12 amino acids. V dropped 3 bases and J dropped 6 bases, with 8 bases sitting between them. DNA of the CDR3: TGTGCCAGCAGTTTGGTCTGGGATGGCTACACCTTC. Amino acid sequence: CASSLVWDGYTF.

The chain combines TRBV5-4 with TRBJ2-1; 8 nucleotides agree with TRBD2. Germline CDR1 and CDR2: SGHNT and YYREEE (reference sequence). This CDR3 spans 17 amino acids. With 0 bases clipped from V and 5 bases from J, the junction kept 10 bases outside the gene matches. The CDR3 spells CASSLERGLVVDNEQFF. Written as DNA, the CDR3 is TGTGCCAGCAGCTTGGAGAGGGGACTAGTTGTGGACAATGAGCAGTTCTTC.

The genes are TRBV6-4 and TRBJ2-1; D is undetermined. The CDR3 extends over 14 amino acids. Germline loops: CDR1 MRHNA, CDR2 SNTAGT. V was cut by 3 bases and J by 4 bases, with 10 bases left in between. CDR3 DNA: TGTGCCAGCAGTGAGGGAAACTGGTACAATGAGCAGTTCTTC. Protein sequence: CASSEGNWYNEQFF.

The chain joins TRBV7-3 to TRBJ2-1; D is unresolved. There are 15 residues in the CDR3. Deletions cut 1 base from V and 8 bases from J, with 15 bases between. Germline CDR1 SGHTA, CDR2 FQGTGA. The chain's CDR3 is CASSLSPQTADEQFF. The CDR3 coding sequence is TGTGCCAGCAGCTTAAGTCCCCAAACGGCGGATGAGCAGTTCTTC. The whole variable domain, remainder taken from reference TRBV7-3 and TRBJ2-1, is GAGVSQTPSNKVTEKGKYVELRCDPISGHTALYWYRQSLGQGPEFLIYFQGTGAADDSGLPNDRFFAVRPEGSVSTLKIQRTERGDSAVYLCASSLSPQTADEQFFGPGTRLTVL.

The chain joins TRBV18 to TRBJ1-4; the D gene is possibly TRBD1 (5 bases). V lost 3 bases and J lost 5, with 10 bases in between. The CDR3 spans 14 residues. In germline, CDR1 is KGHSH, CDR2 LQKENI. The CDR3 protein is CASSPEGINEKLFF. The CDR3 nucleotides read TGTGCCAGCTCACCGGAGGGGATAAATGAAAAACTGTTTTTT.

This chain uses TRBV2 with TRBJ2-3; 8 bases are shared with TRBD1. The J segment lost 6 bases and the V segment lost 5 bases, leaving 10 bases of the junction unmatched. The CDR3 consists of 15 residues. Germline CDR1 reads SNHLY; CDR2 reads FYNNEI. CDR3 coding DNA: TGTGCCAGCAGTTTCCGGGACAGGTCCTGGGATACGCAGTATTTT. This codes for CASSFRDRSWDTQYF.

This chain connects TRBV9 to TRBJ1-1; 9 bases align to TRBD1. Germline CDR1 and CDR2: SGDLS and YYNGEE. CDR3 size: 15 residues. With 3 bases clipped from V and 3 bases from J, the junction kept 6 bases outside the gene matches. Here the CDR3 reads CASSERTGAYTEAFF. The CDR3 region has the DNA TGTGCCAGCAGCGAGCGGACAGGGGCATACACTGAAGCTTTCTTT.

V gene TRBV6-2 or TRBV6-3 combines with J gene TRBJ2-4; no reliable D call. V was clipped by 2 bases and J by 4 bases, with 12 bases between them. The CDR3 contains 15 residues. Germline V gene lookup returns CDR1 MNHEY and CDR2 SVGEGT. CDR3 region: CASSYKLGIKNIQYF. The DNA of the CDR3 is TGTGCCAGCAGTTACAAACTTGGGATTAAAAACATTCAGTACTTC.

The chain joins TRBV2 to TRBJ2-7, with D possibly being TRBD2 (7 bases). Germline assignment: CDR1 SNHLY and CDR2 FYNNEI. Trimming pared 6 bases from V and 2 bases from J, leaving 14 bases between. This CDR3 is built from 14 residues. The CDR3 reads CASSQTGTTYEQYF. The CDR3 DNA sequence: TGTGCCAGCAGCCAAACAGGGACTACCTACGAGCAGTACTTC. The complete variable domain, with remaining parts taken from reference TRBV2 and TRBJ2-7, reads EPEVTQTPSHQVTQMGQEVILRCVPISNHLYFYWYRQILGQKVEFLVSFYNNEISEKSEIFDDQFSVERPDGSNFTLKIRSTKLEDSAMYFCASSQTGTTYEQYFGPGTRLTVT.

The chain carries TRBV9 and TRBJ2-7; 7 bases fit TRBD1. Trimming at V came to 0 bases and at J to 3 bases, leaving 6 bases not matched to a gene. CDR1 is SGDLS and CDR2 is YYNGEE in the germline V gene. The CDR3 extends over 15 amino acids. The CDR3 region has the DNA TGTGCCAGCAGCGTAGGGACAGGAGCAGACTACGAGCAGTACTTC. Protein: CASSVGTGADYEQYF.

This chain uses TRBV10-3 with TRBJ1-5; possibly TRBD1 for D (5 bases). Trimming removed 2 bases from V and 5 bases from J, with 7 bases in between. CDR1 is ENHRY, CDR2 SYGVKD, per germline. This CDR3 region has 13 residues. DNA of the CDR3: TGTGCCATCAGTGAGGACAGTCATCAGCCCCAGCATTTT. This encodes CAISEDSHQPQHF.

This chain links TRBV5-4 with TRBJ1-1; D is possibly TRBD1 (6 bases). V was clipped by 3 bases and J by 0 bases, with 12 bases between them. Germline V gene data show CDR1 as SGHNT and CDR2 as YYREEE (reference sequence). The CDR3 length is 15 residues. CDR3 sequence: CASSSQTGLNTEAFF. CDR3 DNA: TGTGCCAGCAGCTCACAGACAGGTTTGAACACTGAAGCTTTCTTT.

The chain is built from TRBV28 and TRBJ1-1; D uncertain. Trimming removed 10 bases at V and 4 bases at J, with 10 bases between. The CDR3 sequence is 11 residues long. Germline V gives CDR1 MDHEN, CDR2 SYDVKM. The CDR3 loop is CATQGPTEAFF. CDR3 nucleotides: TGTGCCACCCAAGGCCCCACTGAAGCTTTCTTT. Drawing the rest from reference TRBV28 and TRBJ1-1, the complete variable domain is DVKVTQSSRYLVKRTGEKVFLECVQDMDHENMFWYRQDPGLGLRLIYFSYDVKMKEKGDIPEGYSVSREKKERFSLILESASTNQTSMYLCATQGPTEAFFGQGTRLTVV.

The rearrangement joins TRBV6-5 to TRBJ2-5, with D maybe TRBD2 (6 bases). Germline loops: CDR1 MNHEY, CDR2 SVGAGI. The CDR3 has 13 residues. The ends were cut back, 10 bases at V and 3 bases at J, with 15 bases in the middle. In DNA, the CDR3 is TGTGCCACCCCCCCACCTAGCGAAGAGACCCAGTACTTC. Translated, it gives CATPPPSEETQYF.

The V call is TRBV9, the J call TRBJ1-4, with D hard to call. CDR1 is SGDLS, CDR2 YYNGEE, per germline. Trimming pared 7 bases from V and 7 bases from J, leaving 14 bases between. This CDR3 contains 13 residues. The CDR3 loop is CASSLRLGEKLFF. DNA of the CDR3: TGTGCCAGCTCACTCAGGCTGGGTGAAAAACTGTTTTTT. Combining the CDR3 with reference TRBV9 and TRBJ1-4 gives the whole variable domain DSGVTQTPKHLITATGQRVTLRCSPRSGDLSVYWYQQSLDQGLQFLIQYYNGEERAKGNILERFSAQQFPDLHSELNLSSLELGDSALYFCASSLRLGEKLFFGSGTQLSVL.

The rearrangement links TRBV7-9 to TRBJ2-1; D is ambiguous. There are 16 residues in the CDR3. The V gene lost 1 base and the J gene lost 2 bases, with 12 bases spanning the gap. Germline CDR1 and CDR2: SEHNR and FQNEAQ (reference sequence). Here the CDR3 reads CASSLGQGSPYNEQFF. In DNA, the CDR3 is TGTGCCAGCAGCTTAGGGCAAGGGTCCCCCTACAATGAGCAGTTCTTC. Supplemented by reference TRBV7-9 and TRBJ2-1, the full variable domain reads DTGVSQNPRHKITKRGQNVTFRCDPISEHNRLYWYRQTLGQGPEFLTYFQNEAQLEKSRLLSDRFSAERPKGSFSTLEIQRTEQGDSAMYLCASSLGQGSPYNEQFFGPGTRLTVL.

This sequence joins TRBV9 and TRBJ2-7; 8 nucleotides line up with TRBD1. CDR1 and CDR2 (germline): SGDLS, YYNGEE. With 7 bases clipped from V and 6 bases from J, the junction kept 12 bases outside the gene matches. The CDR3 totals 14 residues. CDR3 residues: CASASTGVKGEQYF. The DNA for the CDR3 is TGTGCCAGCGCGTCGACAGGGGTCAAAGGCGAGCAGTACTTC.

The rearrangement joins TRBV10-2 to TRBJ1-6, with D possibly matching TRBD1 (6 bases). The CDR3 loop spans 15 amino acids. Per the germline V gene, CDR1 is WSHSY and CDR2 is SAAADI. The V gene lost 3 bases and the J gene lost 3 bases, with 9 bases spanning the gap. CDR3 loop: CASSDWTDYNSPLHF. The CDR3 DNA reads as TGCGCCAGCAGTGACTGGACAGACTATAATTCACCCCTCCACTTT.

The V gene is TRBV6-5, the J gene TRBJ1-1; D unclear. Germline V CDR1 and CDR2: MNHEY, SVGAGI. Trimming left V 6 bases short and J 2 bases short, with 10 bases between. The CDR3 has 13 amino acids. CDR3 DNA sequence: TGTGCCAGCAGACCCGCGGCAAACACTGAAGCTTTCTTT. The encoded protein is CASRPAANTEAFF.

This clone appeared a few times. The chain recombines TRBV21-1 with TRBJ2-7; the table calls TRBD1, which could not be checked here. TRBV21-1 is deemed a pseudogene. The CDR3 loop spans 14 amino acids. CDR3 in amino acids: CASSNPRGSDEQYF. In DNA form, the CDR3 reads TGTGCCAGCAGCAATCCCAGGGGTTCGGACGAGCAGTACTTC.

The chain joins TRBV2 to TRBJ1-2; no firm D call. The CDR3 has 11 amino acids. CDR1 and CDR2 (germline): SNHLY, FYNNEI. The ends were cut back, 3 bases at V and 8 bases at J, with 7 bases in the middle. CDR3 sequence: CASSDRVGYTF. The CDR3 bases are TGTGCCAGCAGTGATCGAGTAGGCTACACCTTC.

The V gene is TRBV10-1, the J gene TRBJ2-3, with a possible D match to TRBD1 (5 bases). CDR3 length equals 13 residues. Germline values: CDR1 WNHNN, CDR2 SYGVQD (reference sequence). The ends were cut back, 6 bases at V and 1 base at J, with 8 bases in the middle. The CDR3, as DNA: TGCGCCAGCAGCGACAGCCGCACAGATACGCAGTATTTT. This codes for CASSDSRTDTQYF.

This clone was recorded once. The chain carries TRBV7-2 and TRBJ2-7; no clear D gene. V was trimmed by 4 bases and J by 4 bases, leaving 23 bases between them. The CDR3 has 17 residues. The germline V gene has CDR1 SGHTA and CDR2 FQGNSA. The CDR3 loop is CASSSEKTPLAFYEQYF. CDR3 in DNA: TGTGCCAGCAGCTCAGAAAAGACTCCGTTAGCCTTTTACGAGCAGTACTTC.

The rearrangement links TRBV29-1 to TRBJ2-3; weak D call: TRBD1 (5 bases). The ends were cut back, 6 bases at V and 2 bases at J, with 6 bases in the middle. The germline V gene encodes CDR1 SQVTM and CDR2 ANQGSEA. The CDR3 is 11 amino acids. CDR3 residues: CSVGVTDTQYF. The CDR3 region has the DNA TGCAGCGTAGGGGTCACAGATACGCAGTATTTT.

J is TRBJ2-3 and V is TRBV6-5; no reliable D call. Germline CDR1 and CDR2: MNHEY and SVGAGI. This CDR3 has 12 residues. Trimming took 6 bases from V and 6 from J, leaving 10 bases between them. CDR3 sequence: CASSPRVDTQYF. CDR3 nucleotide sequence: TGTGCCAGCAGCCCACGTGTCGATACGCAGTATTTT.

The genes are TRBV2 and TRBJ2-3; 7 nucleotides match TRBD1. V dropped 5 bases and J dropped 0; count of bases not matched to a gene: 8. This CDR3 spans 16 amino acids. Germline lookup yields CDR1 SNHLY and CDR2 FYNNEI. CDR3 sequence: CASSPMDRPSTDTQYF. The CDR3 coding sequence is TGTGCCAGCAGTCCAATGGACAGGCCTAGCACAGATACGCAGTATTTT.

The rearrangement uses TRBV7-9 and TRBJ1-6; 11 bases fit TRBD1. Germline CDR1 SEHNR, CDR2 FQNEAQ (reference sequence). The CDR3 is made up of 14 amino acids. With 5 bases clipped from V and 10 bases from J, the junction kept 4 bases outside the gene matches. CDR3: CASSLDRGRSPLHF. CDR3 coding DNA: TGTGCCAGCAGCCTGGACAGGGGGCGATCACCCCTCCACTTT.

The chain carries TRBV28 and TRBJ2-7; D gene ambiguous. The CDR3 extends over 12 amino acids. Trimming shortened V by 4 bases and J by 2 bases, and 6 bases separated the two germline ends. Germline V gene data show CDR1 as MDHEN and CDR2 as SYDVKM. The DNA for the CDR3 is TGTGCCAGCAGTTCTGACACCTACGAGCAGTACTTC. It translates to CASSSDTYEQYF.

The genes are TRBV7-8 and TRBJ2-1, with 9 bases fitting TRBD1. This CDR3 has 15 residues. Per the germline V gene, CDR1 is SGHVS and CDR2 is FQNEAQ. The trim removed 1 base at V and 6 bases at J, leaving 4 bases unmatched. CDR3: CASSLGDRVFNEQFF. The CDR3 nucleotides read TGTGCCAGCAGCTTAGGGGACAGGGTTTTCAATGAGCAGTTCTTC.